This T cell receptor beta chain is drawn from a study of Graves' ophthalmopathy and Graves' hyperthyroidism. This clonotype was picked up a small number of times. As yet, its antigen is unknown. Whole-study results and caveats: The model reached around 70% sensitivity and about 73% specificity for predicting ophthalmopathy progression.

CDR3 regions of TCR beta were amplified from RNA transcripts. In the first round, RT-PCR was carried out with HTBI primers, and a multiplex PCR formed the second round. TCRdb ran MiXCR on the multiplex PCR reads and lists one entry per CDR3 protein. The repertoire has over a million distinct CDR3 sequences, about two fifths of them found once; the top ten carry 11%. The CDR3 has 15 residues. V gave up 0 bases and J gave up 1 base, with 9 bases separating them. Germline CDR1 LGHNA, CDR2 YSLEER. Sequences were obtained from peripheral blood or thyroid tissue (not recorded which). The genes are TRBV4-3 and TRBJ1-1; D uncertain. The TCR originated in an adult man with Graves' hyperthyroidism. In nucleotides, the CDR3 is TGCGCCAGCAGCCAAGATCTCTCGGGGAACACTGAAGCTTTCTTT. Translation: CASSQDLSGNTEAFF.